The source of this T cell receptor beta chain is a study of blood T cell repertoires in COVID-19. In the study overall: The United States, Italy and Spain were the sources of the acute and convalescent COVID-19 samples. Sources were T cells, B-cell-depleted T cells, or PBMCs; the material itself was cDNA or gDNA.

The V end was cut by 8 bases, the J end by 0 bases, with 11 bases between. The CDR3 covers 14 residues. The germline V gene encodes CDR1 MGHRA and CDR2 YSYEKL. Methods used by the authors: Amplified reference gene primers provided the basis for estimating nucleated cell counts. TCRdb's copy holds only in-frame clones and misses some; the assay was immunoSEQ multiplex PCR. Clonal size and the V and J genes are those of that table, whereas D and trimming came from the DNA. The table shows roughly 75,000 clones, with about 80% occurring only once. Sequencing was done on a sample of peripheral blood. The chain couples TRBV4-1 to TRBJ1-3, with D possibly being TRBD1 (5 bases). This sequence was found in a woman in her 70s with acute or convalescent COVID-19. CDR3 sequence: CASATGYSGNTIYF. CDR3 DNA sequence: TGCGCCAGCGCTACAGGATACTCTGGAAACACCATATATTTT.